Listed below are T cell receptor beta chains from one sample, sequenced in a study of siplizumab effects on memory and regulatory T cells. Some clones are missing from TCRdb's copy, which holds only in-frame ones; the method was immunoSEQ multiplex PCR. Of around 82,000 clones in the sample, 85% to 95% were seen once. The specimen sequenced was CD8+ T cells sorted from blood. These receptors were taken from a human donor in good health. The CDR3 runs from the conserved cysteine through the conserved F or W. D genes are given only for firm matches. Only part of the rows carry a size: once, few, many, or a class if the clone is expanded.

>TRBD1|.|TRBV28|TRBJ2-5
CASSLEGQGGTSQETQYF
TGTGCCAGCAGTTTAGAAGGACAGGGGGGCACCTCTCAAGAGACCCAGTACTTC
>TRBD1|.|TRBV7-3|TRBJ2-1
CASSLKAPGQGANEQFF
TGTGCCAGCAGCTTAAAGGCCCCGGGACAGGGGGCTAATGAGCAGTTCTTC
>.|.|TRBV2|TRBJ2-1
CASTPSARTGNEQFF
TGTGCCAGCACCCCGTCGGCCCGCACGGGGAATGAGCAGTTCTTC
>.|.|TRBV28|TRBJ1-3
CASSSGHRSGNTIYF
TGTGCCAGCAGTTCGGGACATCGCTCTGGAAACACCATATATTTT
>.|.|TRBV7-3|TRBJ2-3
CASSYTGSTDTQYF
TGTGCCAGCAGCTATACAGGGTCGACAGATACGCAGTATTTT
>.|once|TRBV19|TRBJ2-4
CASSIDPRGLAKNIQYF
TGTGCCAGTAGTATAGATCCTCGGGGGTTAGCCAAAAACATTCAGTACTTC
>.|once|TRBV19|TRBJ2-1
CASSIEGYNEQFF
TGTGCCAGTAGTATTGAGGGATACAATGAGCAGTTCTTC
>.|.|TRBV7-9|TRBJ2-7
CASSLPLVGARPLYEQYF
TGTGCCAGCAGCTTACCCCTGGTGGGGGCTCGGCCGCTCTACGAGCAGTACTTC
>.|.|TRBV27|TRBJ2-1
CASSFSPSSYNEQFF
TGTGCCAGCAGTTTCTCCCCGAGCTCCTACAATGAGCAGTTCTTC
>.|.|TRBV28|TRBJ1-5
CASSGSGERHF
TGTGCCAGCAGCGGATCAGGGGAGAGGCATTTT
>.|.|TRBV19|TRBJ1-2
CASSPTLWAANGYTF
TGTGCCAGTAGTCCGACTCTTTGGGCCGCGAATGGCTACACCTTC
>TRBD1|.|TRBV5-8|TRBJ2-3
CASSLALGQGEDTQYF
TGTGCCAGCAGCTTGGCCCTAGGACAGGGTGAGGATACGCAGTATTTT
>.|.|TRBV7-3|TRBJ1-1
CASSSFNTEAFF
TGTGCCAGCAGCTCCTTTAACACTGAAGCTTTCTTT
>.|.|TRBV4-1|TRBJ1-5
CASSRMEGGRGQPQHF
TGCGCCAGCAGCCGAATGGAGGGTGGGAGGGGACAGCCCCAGCATTTT
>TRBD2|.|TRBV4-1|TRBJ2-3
CASSLMGLAGTDTQYF
TGCGCCAGCAGCCTGATGGGCCTAGCGGGGACAGATACGCAGTATTTT
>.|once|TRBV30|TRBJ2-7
CAWRDGYEQYF
TGTGCCTGGAGGGACGGCTACGAGCAGTACTTC
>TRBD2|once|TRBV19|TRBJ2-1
CASSIGTSGTLTYNEQFF
TGTGCCAGTAGTATCGGTACTAGCGGGACCCTAACATACAATGAGCAGTTCTTC
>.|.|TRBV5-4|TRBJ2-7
CASSFQAARYEQYF
TGTGCCAGCAGCTTTCAGGCGGCTCGCTACGAGCAGTACTTC
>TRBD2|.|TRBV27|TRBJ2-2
CASSPGLAGTDGELFF
TGTGCCAGCAGTCCGGGACTAGCGGGGACCGACGGGGAGCTGTTTTTT
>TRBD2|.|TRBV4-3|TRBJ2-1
CASSPETTSGGDDNEQFF
TGCGCCAGCAGCCCCGAGACCACTAGCGGGGGGGACGACAATGAGCAGTTCTTC
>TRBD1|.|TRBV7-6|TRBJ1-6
CASSPGTEIYNSPLHF
TGTGCCAGCAGCCCCGGGACAGAAATCTATAATTCACCCCTCCACTTT
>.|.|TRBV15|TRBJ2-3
CATSRVAQGLDTQYF
TGTGCCACCAGCAGAGTGGCCCAGGGACTGGATACGCAGTATTTT
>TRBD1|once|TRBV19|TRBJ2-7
CASSAGTGVYEQYF
TGTGCCAGTAGTGCCGGGACAGGGGTCTACGAGCAGTACTTC
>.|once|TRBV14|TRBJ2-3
CASSLEVTDTQYF
TGTGCCAGCAGCCTCGAGGTGACAGATACGCAGTATTTT
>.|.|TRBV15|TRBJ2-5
CATSRGYQETQYF
TGTGCCACCAGCAGAGGGTACCAAGAGACCCAGTACTTC
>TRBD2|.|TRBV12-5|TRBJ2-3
CASGLPTTGTSNEYF
TGTGCTAGTGGTTTGCCAACTACCGGGACTAGCAATGAGTATTTT
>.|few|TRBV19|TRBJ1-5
CASAPTGPLGDSNQPQHF
TGTGCCAGTGCCCCAACCGGGCCCTTGGGGGATAGCAATCAGCCCCAGCATTTT